Listed below are T cell receptor beta chains from one sample, sequenced in a study of blood T cell repertoires in COVID-19. The protocol was immunoSEQ multiplex PCR, while the TCRdb copy is restricted to in-frame clones and leaves out a portion. Of 350,000 to 450,000 clones listed, 70% to 90% are singletons. The specimen was peripheral blood. These receptor sequences come from a woman aged 55-70 years with COVID-19, enrolled during active disease. Each CDR3 is given with its conserved first and last residue. Each record gives: D gene, clone size, V gene, J gene, CDR3 protein, CDR3 DNA. D genes are given only for firm matches. A clone size is listed for some rows: how often the clone was seen (once, few, many), or a class if it is expanded.

>.|few|TRBV4-2|TRBJ2-5
CASSQGGLAGTQYF
TGTGCCAGCAGCCAAGGCGGGCTAGCAGGGACCCAGTACTTC
>TRBD2|.|TRBV4-1|TRBJ2-3
CASSQEMVAGGQTDTQYF
TGCGCCAGCAGCCAAGAAATGGTGGCGGGGGGGCAAACAGATACGCAGTATTTT
>.|.|TRBV14|TRBJ1-1
CASSQDRAVTEAFF
TGTGCCAGCAGCCAAGACAGGGCGGTCACTGAAGCTTTCTTT
>.|few|TRBV19|TRBJ1-5
CASSERTTWNQPQHF
TGTGCCAGTAGCGAAAGGACAACTTGGAATCAGCCCCAGCATTTT
>.|once|TRBV5-1|TRBJ2-1
CASSSYLSSYNEQFF
TGCGCCAGCAGCTCCTACCTAAGCTCCTACAATGAGCAGTTCTTC
>TRBD2|.|TRBV6-5|TRBJ2-5
CASRRLAEETQYF
TGTGCCAGCAGGAGACTAGCGGAAGAGACCCAGTACTTC
>.|many|TRBV11-1|TRBJ2-7
CASSPVAGEQYF
TGTGCCAGCAGCCCCGTCGCGGGCGAGCAGTACTTC
>.|once|TRBV6-5|TRBJ2-7
CASSRGHRGPYEQYF
TGTGCCAGCAGCCGCGGACACCGTGGACCGTACGAGCAGTACTTC
>.|.|TRBV5-4|TRBJ1-1
CASSLEGHRLRNTEAFF
TGTGCCAGCAGCTTGGAGGGACACCGACTAAGGAACACTGAAGCTTTCTTT
>.|.|TRBV6-1|TRBJ1-2
CASSEHRGAYGYTF
TGTGCCAGCAGTGAACACCGTGGGGCCTATGGCTACACCTTC
>.|.|TRBV29-1|TRBJ1-6
CSAREDYNSPLHF
TGCAGCGCGCGGGAGGACTATAATTCACCCCTCCACTTT
>TRBD1|many|TRBV6-5|TRBJ1-4
CASKPTGGIGEKLFF
TGTGCCAGCAAGCCCACAGGGGGCATAGGTGAAAAACTGTTTTTT
>.|.|TRBV28|TRBJ2-3
CASSLFLAGVTDTQYF
TGTGCCAGCAGTTTATTCCTTGCAGGGGTAACAGATACGCAGTATTTT
>.|.|TRBV9|TRBJ2-3
CASSSRQASDTQYF
TGTGCCAGCAGCTCACGACAGGCGTCTGATACGCAGTATTTT